Presented here are 3 T cell receptor beta chains from one specimen sequenced in a study of blood T cell repertoires in COVID-19 (dated by TCRdb to 2018 to 2020). Preparation of the library involved the immunoSEQ multiplex PCR assay. Here the immuneACCESS table is served through TCRdb, limited to in-frame sequences with V and J called. Missing clones are a known gap in these copies; in checked studies unresolved V genes cover under half, and the rest lacks a known reason. The sample table lists approximately 60,000 clones, around 79% of them with a count of one. The ten largest clones add up to approximately 18% of the sample. The sequenced sample was peripheral blood. Receptor source: a man aged 60-69 years with acute or convalescent COVID-19.

The chain recombines TRBV10-2 with TRBJ2-4, with D perhaps matching TRBD2 (5 bases). The CDR3 has 15 residues. Germline-derived CDR1 and CDR2 are WSHSY and SAAADI. The V end lost 4 bases, the J end lost 0 bases, and 10 bases lay between the germline ends. The CDR3 here is CASSGAGLAKNIQYF. In DNA form, the CDR3 reads TGCGCCAGCAGTGGCGCTGGACTAGCCAAAAACATTCAGTACTTC.

The chain combines TRBV6-5 with TRBJ1-5; D unresolved. Germline V lookup: CDR1 MNHEY, CDR2 SVGAGI. Trimming cost V 0 bases and J 3 bases, with 9 bases left between them. The CDR3 has 15 residues. CDR3 in DNA: TGTGCCAGCAGTTACTCGCAGGATTCCAATCAGCCCCAGCATTTT. It is translated as CASSYSQDSNQPQHF.

The V call is TRBV7-9, the J call TRBJ2-7; perhaps TRBD1 as D (5 bases). Deletions cut 4 bases from V and 3 bases from J, with 19 bases between. This CDR3 region has 16 residues. Germline CDR1 and CDR2: SEHNR and FQNEAQ (reference sequence). CDR3 nucleotide sequence: TGTGCCAGCAGCTCTGGGGCTCTAGTCATGGGCTACGAGCAGTACTTC. This gives the protein CASSSGALVMGYEQYF. The full variable domain, with the rest looked up from reference TRBV7-9 and TRBJ2-7, is DTGVSQNPRHKITKRGQNVTFRCDPISEHNRLYWYRQTLGQGPEFLTYFQNEAQLEKSRLLSDRFSAERPKGSFSTLEIQRTEQGDSAMYLCASSSGALVMGYEQYFGPGTRLTVT.